Included here is one T cell receptor beta chain sequence, with context. The PCR contained 60 Vbeta and 13 Jbeta primers. Repertoires were generated with immunoSEQ multiplex PCR, while TCRdb's copy carries only in-frame clones and drops some. The sample has some 150,000 clones, about four fifths seen once. This specimen comes from a study of cytomegalovirus exposure and HLA in healthy donors. CDR3 length: 14 amino acids. Per germline, CDR1 LNHDA and CDR2 SQIVND (reference sequence). V lost 5 bases to trimming and J lost 5 bases; unmatched junction nucleotides: 7. This chain joins TRBV19 and TRBJ2-5; 8 bases are shared with TRBD2. The sequence was collected from a man aged 18 to 35 in good health and CMV-seropositive. Sequenced sample: PBMCs. The CDR3 DNA reads as TGTGCCAGTAGTGTCGGGAGGGCCGGGGAGACCCAGTACTTC. Its translation: CASSVGRAGETQYF.